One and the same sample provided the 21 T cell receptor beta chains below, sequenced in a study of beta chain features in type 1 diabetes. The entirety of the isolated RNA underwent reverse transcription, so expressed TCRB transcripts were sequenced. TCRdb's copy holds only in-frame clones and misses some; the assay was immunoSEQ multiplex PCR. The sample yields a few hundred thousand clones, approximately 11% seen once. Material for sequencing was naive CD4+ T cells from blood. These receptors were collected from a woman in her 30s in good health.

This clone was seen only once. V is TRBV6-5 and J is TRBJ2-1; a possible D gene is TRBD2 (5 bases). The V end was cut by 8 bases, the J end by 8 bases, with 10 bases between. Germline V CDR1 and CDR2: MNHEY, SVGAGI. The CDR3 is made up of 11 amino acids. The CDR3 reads CASASGDEQFF. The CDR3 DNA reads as TGTGCCAGCGCCTCCGGGGATGAGCAGTTCTTC.

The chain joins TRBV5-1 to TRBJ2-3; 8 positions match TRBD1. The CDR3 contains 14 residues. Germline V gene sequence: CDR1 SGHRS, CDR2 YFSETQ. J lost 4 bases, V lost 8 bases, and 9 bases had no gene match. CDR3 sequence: CASSRDRGPDTQYF. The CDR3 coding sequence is TGCGCCAGTAGTCGAGACAGGGGACCAGATACGCAGTATTTT.

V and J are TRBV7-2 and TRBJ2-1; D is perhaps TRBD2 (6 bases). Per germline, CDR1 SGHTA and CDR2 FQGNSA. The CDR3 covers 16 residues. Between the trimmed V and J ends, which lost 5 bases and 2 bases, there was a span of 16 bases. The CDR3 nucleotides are TGTGCCAGCAGCCTCATTAGCGGTCCAACCTACAATGAGCAGTTCTTC. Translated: CASSLISGPTYNEQFF.

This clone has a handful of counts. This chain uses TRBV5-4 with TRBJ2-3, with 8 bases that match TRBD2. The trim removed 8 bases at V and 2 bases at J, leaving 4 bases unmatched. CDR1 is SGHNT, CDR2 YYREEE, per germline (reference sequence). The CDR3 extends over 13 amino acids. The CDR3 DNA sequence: TGTGCCAGTCGGGAGGGGAACACAGATACGCAGTATTTT. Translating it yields CASREGNTDTQYF.

CDR3 protein: CASTPEVAGVETQYF. The DNA of the CDR3 is TGTGCCAGCACCCCGGAGGTAGCGGGAGTTGAGACCCAGTACTTC. This chain links TRBV6-1 with TRBJ2-5; 9 nucleotides line up with TRBD2. The CDR3 has 15 amino acids. Trimming at V came to 7 bases and at J to 5 bases, leaving 11 bases not matched to a gene. Germline CDR1 is MNHNS and CDR2 is SASEGT.

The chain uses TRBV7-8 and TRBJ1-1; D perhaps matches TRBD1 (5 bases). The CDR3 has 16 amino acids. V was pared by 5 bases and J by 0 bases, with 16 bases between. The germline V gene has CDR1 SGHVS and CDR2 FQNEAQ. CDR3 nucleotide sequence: TGTGCCAGCAGCGAACAGCCAGGGAACCTGAACACTGAAGCTTTCTTT. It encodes CASSEQPGNLNTEAFF.

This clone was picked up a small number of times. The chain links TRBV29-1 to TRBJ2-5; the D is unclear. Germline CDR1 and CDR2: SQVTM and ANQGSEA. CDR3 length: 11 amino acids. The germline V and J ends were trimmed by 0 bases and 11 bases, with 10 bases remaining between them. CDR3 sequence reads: CSVEDRSEQYF. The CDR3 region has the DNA TGCAGCGTTGAAGATCGTAGTGAGCAGTACTTC.

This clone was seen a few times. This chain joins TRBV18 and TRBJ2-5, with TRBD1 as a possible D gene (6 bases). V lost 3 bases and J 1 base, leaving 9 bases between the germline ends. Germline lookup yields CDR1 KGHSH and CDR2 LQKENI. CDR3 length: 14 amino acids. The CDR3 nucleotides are TGTGCCAGCTCACCGGGACACCTCCAAGAGACCCAGTACTTC. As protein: CASSPGHLQETQYF.

The CDR3 DNA sequence: TGTGCCAGCAGCTTAGATGAGCTAGCGGACGGGGAGCTGTTTTTT. It yields the protein CASSLDELADGELFF. The chain joins TRBV11-2 to TRBJ2-2, with TRBD2 matching 7 bases. CDR3 length: 15 amino acids. J gave up 7 bases and V 0 bases, and 5 bases lay outside the gene matches. CDR1 and CDR2 (germline): SGHAT, FQNNGV.

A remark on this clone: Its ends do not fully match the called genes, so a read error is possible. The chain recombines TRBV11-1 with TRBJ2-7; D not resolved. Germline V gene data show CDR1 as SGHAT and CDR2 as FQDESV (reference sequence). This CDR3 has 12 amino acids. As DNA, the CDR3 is TGTGCCAACAGCCGTAGCTCCTACGAGCAGTACTTC. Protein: CANSRSSYEQYF.

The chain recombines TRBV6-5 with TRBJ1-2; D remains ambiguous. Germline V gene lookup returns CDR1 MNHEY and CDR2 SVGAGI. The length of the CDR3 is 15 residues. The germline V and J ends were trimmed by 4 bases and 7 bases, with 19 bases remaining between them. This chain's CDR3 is CASSSLGGSLGGYTF. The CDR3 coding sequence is TGTGCCAGCAGTTCCCTTGGAGGGTCCCTGGGTGGCTACACCTTC.

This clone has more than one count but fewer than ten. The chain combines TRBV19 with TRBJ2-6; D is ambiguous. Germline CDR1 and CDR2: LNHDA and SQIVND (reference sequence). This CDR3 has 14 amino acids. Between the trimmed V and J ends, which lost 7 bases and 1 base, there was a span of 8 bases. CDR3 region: CASMRLSGANVLTF. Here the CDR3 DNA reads TGTGCCAGTATGAGGTTGTCTGGGGCCAACGTCCTGACTTTC.

CDR3 sequence reads: CASSLSGSPWNEQFF. The CDR3 coding sequence is TGTGCCAGTAGTCTAAGCGGGAGCCCGTGGAATGAGCAGTTCTTC. The rearrangement uses TRBV19 and TRBJ2-1, with 8 positions matching TRBD2. Germline V gene data show CDR1 as LNHDA and CDR2 as SQIVND (reference sequence). CDR3 length: 15 amino acids. Germline trimming cut 5 bases from V and 7 bases from J; bases unmatched to any gene: 10. The full variable domain, its missing parts supplied by reference TRBV19 and TRBJ2-1, is DGGITQSPKYLFRKEGQNVTLSCEQNLNHDAMYWYRQDPGQGLRLIYYSQIVNDFQKGDIAEGYSVSREKKESFPLTVTSAQKNPTAFYLCASSLSGSPWNEQFFGPGTRLTVL.

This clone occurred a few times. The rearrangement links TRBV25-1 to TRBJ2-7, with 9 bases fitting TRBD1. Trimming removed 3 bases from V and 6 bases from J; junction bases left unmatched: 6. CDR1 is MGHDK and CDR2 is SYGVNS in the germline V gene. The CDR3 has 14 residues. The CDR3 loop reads CASSDGQGPAEQYF. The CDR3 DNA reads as TGTGCCAGCAGTGACGGACAGGGGCCGGCCGAGCAGTACTTC.

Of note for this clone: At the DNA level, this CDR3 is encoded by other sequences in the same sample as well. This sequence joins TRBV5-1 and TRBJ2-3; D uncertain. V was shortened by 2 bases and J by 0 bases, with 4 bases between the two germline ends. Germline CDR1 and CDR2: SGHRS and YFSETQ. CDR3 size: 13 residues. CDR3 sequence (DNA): TGCGCCAGCAGCTTCAGTAGCACAGATACGCAGTATTTT. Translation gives CASSFSSTDTQYF.

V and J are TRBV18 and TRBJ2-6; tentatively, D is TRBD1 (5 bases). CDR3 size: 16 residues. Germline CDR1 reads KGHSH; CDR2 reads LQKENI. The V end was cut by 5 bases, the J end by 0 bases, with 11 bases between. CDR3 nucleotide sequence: TGTGCCAGCTCAGCGACAGTATCCTCTGGGGCCAACGTCCTGACTTTC. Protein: CASSATVSSGANVLTF.

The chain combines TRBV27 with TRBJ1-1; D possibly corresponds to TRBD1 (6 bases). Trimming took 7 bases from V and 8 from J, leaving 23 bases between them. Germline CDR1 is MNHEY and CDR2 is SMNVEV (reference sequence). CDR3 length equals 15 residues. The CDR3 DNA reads TGTGCCAGCACGAACTGGGGGGGCCTGAACGGGGAAGCTTTCTTT. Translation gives CASTNWGGLNGEAFF.

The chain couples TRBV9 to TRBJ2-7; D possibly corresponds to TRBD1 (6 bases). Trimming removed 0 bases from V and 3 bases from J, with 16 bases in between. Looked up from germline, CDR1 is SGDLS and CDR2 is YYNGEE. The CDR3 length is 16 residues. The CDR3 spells CASSVEFAGAGYEQYF. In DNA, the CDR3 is TGTGCCAGCAGCGTAGAGTTTGCAGGGGCAGGCTACGAGCAGTACTTC.

The CDR3 bases are TGTGCCATCATGCCGGGGACAGGGAACACCGGGGAGCTGTTTTTT. It encodes CAIMPGTGNTGELFF. The chain recombines TRBV10-3 with TRBJ2-2; 8 bases match TRBD1. Trimming took 7 bases from V and 1 from J; bases not matched to a gene: 5. Germline V lookup: CDR1 ENHRY, CDR2 SYGVKD. This CDR3 contains 15 residues.

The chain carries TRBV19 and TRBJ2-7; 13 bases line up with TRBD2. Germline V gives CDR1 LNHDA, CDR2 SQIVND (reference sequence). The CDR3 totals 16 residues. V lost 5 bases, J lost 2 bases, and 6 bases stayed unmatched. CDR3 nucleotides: TGTGCCAGTAGTGCCGGACTAGCGGGAGTGACCTACGAGCAGTACTTC. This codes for CASSAGLAGVTYEQYF.

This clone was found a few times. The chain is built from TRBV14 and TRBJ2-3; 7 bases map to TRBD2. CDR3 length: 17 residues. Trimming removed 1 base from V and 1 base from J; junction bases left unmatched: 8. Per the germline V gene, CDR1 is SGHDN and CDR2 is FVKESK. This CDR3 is CASSQGLVAGGTDTQYF. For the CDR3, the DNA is TGTGCCAGCAGCCAAGGACTGGTGGCGGGAGGCACAGATACGCAGTATTTT.